One sample yielded the 31 T cell receptor beta chains listed below, sequenced in a study of T cell changes during pregnancy in multiple sclerosis. Method: immunoSEQ multiplex PCR; TCRdb's copy keeps in-frame clones and lacks some. The table lists 100,000 or so clones, 75% to 95% of them singletons. The material was peripheral blood, obtained in the second trimester of pregnancy. The receptors come from a female donor with multiple sclerosis, enrolled in a pregnancy study.

V is TRBV28 and J is TRBJ1-2; D possibly corresponds to TRBD1 (5 bases). Germline V lookup: CDR1 MDHEN, CDR2 SYDVKM. This CDR3 is 14 amino acids long. Trimming took 8 bases from V and 10 from J, leaving 23 bases between them. The DNA of the CDR3 is TGTGCCAGCGGGCACCGGGCACAGGCTGGTTCCTACACCTTC. Residues: CASGHRAQAGSYTF.

This clone has only one observation. This sequence joins TRBV5-1 and TRBJ2-3; D is unclear. The length of the CDR3 is 15 residues. Deletions cut 5 bases from V and 0 bases from J, with 13 bases between. Germline lookup yields CDR1 SGHRS and CDR2 YFSETQ. CDR3 sequence: CASRSVGASTDTQYF. CDR3 sequence (DNA): TGCGCCAGCAGATCGGTTGGAGCTAGCACAGATACGCAGTATTTT.

The chain is built from TRBV27 and TRBJ1-1, with 9 nucleotides matching TRBD1. Germline V gene sequence: CDR1 MNHEY, CDR2 SMNVEV (reference sequence). J lost 2 bases, V lost 6 bases, and 4 bases had no gene match. The CDR3 contains 14 residues. The CDR3: CASSRTGANTEAFF. In DNA, the CDR3 is TGTGCCAGCAGCCGGACAGGGGCTAACACTGAAGCTTTCTTT.

This sequence joins TRBV28 and TRBJ2-3; the D is unclear. In germline, CDR1 is MDHEN, CDR2 SYDVKM. Trimming pared 3 bases from V and 0 bases from J, leaving 13 bases between. The CDR3 is made up of 16 amino acids. CDR3 amino acids: CASSFDLGGSTDTQYF. The CDR3 DNA reads TGTGCCAGCAGTTTCGACTTAGGTGGGAGCACAGATACGCAGTATTTT.

This clone was seen a handful of times. The V call is TRBV6-1, the J call TRBJ2-7; 7 bases align to TRBD1. The CDR3 runs to 13 residues. Germline-derived CDR1 and CDR2 are MNHNS and SASEGT. Germline trimming cut 5 bases from V and 1 base from J; bases unmatched to any gene: 2. CDR3 region: CASSMTGSYEQYF. The CDR3 DNA sequence: TGTGCCAGCAGTATGACAGGGTCCTACGAGCAGTACTTC.

This sequence joins TRBV29-1 and TRBJ2-4; 9 nucleotides line up with TRBD2. The CDR3 loop spans 13 amino acids. Unmatched junction bases numbered 10, after V lost 4 bases and J lost 12 bases. CDR1 and CDR2 (germline): SQVTM, ANQGSEA. The CDR3 region is CSVALRASGNQYF. CDR3 nucleotide sequence: TGCAGCGTTGCTCTAAGGGCTAGCGGGAATCAGTACTTC.

This chain connects TRBV7-2 to TRBJ1-1; no clear D gene. The CDR3 has 11 residues. In germline, CDR1 is SGHTA, CDR2 FQGNSA. V was clipped by 7 bases and J by 4 bases, with 7 bases between them. The CDR3 DNA sequence: TGTGCCAGCAAGAGGATCACTGAAGCTTTCTTT. This sequence encodes CASKRITEAFF.

The rearrangement links TRBV27 to TRBJ2-7, with D tentatively TRBD2 (5 bases). Germline CDR1 is MNHEY and CDR2 is SMNVEV (reference sequence). The CDR3 covers 15 residues. V lost 5 bases, J lost 3 bases, and 17 bases lay in between. CDR3 in DNA: TGTGCCAGCAGTGTCCGAGGGTCACCTCGCTACGAGCAGTACTTC. This codes for CASSVRGSPRYEQYF.

This sequence joins TRBV5-4 and TRBJ2-3, with a weak D call TRBD2 (5 bases). Trimming shortened V by 1 base and J by 5 bases, and 14 bases separated the two germline ends. The CDR3 extends over 15 amino acids. CDR1 is SGHNT, CDR2 YYREEE, per germline (reference sequence). CDR3 region: CASSLWVGSEDTQYF. As DNA, the CDR3 is TGTGCCAGCAGCTTGTGGGTTGGGAGTGAAGATACGCAGTATTTT.

The CDR3 DNA is TGTGCCAGCAGATCCTCCCTAGGGGGACCCTACGAGCAGTACTTC. Protein product: CASRSSLGGPYEQYF. The chain has TRBV28 and TRBJ2-7, with D possibly being TRBD1 (6 bases). V shed 6 bases and J shed 2 bases, with 17 bases lying between them. CDR1 MDHEN and CDR2 SYDVKM come from the germline V gene. The CDR3 consists of 15 residues.

This clone was counted a single time. The V call is TRBV4-3, the J call TRBJ1-5, with TRBD1 as a possible D gene (5 bases). V lost 3 bases to trimming and J lost 7 bases, with 16 bases between them. Germline assignment: CDR1 LGHNA and CDR2 YSLEER. The CDR3 covers 15 residues. This CDR3 is CASSQGLGLRQPQHF. The CDR3, as DNA: TGCGCCAGCAGCCAGGGGCTGGGACTCCGGCAGCCCCAGCATTTT.

The count of this clone is one. V usage is TRBV4-1 and J usage is TRBJ2-1; D gene uncertain. The V end lost 2 bases, the J end lost 7 bases, and 9 bases lay between the germline ends. CDR1 MGHRA and CDR2 YSYEKL come from the germline V gene. The CDR3 spans 13 residues. The CDR3 sequence is CASSQWSMNEQFF. The CDR3 DNA is TGCGCCAGCAGCCAATGGAGTATGAATGAGCAGTTCTTC.

This clone was found a few times. V and J are TRBV10-1 and TRBJ2-1; 7 nucleotides match TRBD2. The V and J ends lost 8 bases and 0 bases, in that order; junction bases with no gene match: 10. CDR3 length: 16 amino acids. The germline gives CDR1 WNHNN, CDR2 SYGVQD (reference sequence). In DNA form, the CDR3 reads TGCGCCAGCTTCCCCCGGGAGGAAAGCTCCTACAATGAGCAGTTCTTC. It is translated as CASFPREESSYNEQFF.

The chain uses TRBV7-9 and TRBJ2-1; 10 nucleotides align to TRBD1. The CDR3 consists of 15 residues. The J segment lost 4 bases and the V segment lost 6 bases, leaving 6 bases of the junction unmatched. Germline V gene data show CDR1 as SEHNR and CDR2 as FQNEAQ (reference sequence). The CDR3 DNA sequence: TGTGCCAGCAGTTCCGGGACAGGGGTGTACAATGAGCAGTTCTTC. Amino acids: CASSSGTGVYNEQFF.

This rearrangement joins TRBV27 to TRBJ2-2, with TRBD2 identical over 10 bases. After removal of 2 bases from V and 0 bases from J, the junction contained 0 bases not matched to a gene. The CDR3 is made up of 16 amino acids. Germline CDR1 MNHEY, CDR2 SMNVEV (reference sequence). The CDR3 spells CASSLLAGANTGELFF. The CDR3 DNA reads TGTGCCAGCAGTTTACTAGCGGGGGCGAACACCGGGGAGCTGTTTTTT.

V is TRBV6-1 and J is TRBJ1-5, with 11 bases identical to TRBD1. V lost 5 bases and J lost 5; bases outside the gene matches: 5. Germline V gene lookup returns CDR1 MNHNS and CDR2 SASEGT. CDR3 size: 15 residues. CDR3 nucleotides: TGTGCCAGCAGTCCCGGGACAGGGGGGGATCAGCCCCAGCATTTT. Translating it yields CASSPGTGGDQPQHF.

This chain uses TRBV20-1 with TRBJ2-1; 7 bases fit TRBD1. V trimming: 2 bases; J trimming: 16 bases; junction bases outside the gene matches: 8. Germline CDR1 is DFQATT and CDR2 is SNEGSKA (reference sequence). CDR3 length: 11 amino acids. This CDR3 is CSARTTGFDFF. CDR3 DNA: TGCAGTGCTAGAACGACAGGGTTTGATTTCTTC.

This clone appeared a few times. V gene TRBV7-3 combines with J gene TRBJ1-2; D not certain. The CDR3 is 11 residues long. Germline V gene sequence: CDR1 SGHTA, CDR2 FQGTGA. Trimming pared 4 bases from V and 4 bases from J, leaving 4 bases between. DNA of the CDR3: TGTGCCAGCAGCTCATCCTATGGCTACACCTTC. Translated: CASSSSYGYTF.

The chain carries TRBV27 and TRBJ2-3; 7 bases align to TRBD2. The length of the CDR3 is 15 residues. The V gene end was trimmed by 3 bases and the J gene end by 3 bases; junction bases not matched to a gene: 6. Germline V gives CDR1 MNHEY, CDR2 SMNVEV (reference sequence). The CDR3 DNA sequence: TGTGCCAGCAGTTTGGGCGGGAGTGTAACAGATACGCAGTATTTT. Its protein product is CASSLGGSVTDTQYF.

This rearrangement joins TRBV28 to TRBJ2-2; TRBD2 agrees at 14 bases. This CDR3 comprises 18 residues. Germline V lookup: CDR1 MDHEN, CDR2 SYDVKM. With 3 bases clipped from V and 0 bases from J, the junction kept 3 bases outside the gene matches. CDR3 sequence (DNA): TGTGCCAGCAGTTTCGGACTAGCGGGAGGTTCGAACACCGGGGAGCTGTTTTTT. This translates into CASSFGLAGGSNTGELFF.

This clone was detected only a few times. The chain joins TRBV9 to TRBJ2-1; 11 bases align to TRBD2. V was clipped by 1 base and J by 9 bases; unmatched bases: 6. The CDR3 covers 15 residues. CDR1 and CDR2 (germline): SGDLS, YYNGEE. This CDR3 reads CASSVLGTSGGEQFF. In nucleotides, the CDR3 is TGTGCCAGCAGCGTATTAGGGACTAGCGGTGGTGAGCAGTTCTTC.

The V and J genes are TRBV7-2 and TRBJ2-7, with 8 bases that match TRBD2. Germline CDR1 and CDR2: SGHTA and FQGNSA. The CDR3 length is 15 residues. Trimming at V came to 5 bases and at J to 4 bases, leaving 10 bases not matched to a gene. The CDR3 DNA reads TGTGCCAGCAGCCTAGTCCCCGGGACTAGTTACGAGCAGTACTTC. Protein sequence: CASSLVPGTSYEQYF.

The J gene is TRBJ1-3, the V gene TRBV9, with D unresolved. CDR3 length equals 14 residues. V shed 1 base and J shed 3 bases, with 8 bases lying between them. The germline V gene encodes CDR1 SGDLS and CDR2 YYNGEE. CDR3 nucleotide sequence: TGTGCCAGCAGCGTATTTGGAGGTGGAAACACCATATATTTT. Translation gives CASSVFGGGNTIYF.

The rearrangement uses TRBV5-1 and TRBJ2-1; possible D gene TRBD2, 6 bases. The CDR3 runs to 13 residues. Looked up from germline, CDR1 is SGHRS and CDR2 is YFSETQ. With 2 bases removed from V and 6 bases from J, the gap between germline ends came to 9 bases. CDR3 loop: CASSLSGLNEQFF. CDR3 DNA: TGCGCCAGCAGCTTAAGCGGGCTCAATGAGCAGTTCTTC.

J is TRBJ2-1 and V is TRBV28; a possible D gene is TRBD1 (6 bases). V was clipped by 8 bases and J by 11 bases, with 13 bases between them. The CDR3 loop spans 11 amino acids. Germline V gives CDR1 MDHEN, CDR2 SYDVKM. CDR3 bases: TGTGCCAGCGGACACAGGGTCCAGCAGTTCTTC. Amino acid sequence: CASGHRVQQFF.

J is TRBJ2-3 and V is TRBV11-3, with 7 bases lining up with TRBD1. V lost 4 bases, J lost 1 base, and 11 bases stayed unmatched. The CDR3 is 17 residues long. CDR1 SGHNT and CDR2 YENEEA come from the germline V gene. DNA for the CDR3: TGTGCCAGCAGCTCCAGACAGGGAGCTATAGGCACAGATACGCAGTATTTT. Its translation is CASSSRQGAIGTDTQYF.

This chain joins TRBV28 and TRBJ1-1, with D possibly matching TRBD1 (6 bases). This CDR3 has 14 amino acids. Trimming pared 1 base from V and 7 bases from J, leaving 13 bases between. CDR1 MDHEN and CDR2 SYDVKM come from the germline V gene. Here the CDR3 reads CASSLLAGAGEAFF. The DNA for the CDR3 is TGTGCCAGCAGTTTATTAGCAGGGGCGGGTGAAGCTTTCTTT.

V gene TRBV5-6 combines with J gene TRBJ2-7; TRBD2 aligns across 12 bases. The V gene's germline CDR1 is SGHDT and CDR2 YYEEEE. The CDR3 contains 16 residues. With V trimmed by 4 bases and J by 0 bases, 5 bases remained unmatched. CDR3 sequence (DNA): TGTGCCAGCAGCCTGGGACTAGCGGGTACCTCCTACGAGCAGTACTTC. As protein: CASSLGLAGTSYEQYF. The whole variable domain, remainder taken from reference TRBV5-6 and TRBJ2-7, is DAGVTQSPTHLIKTRGQQVTLRCSPKSGHDTVSWYQQALGQGPQFIFQYYEEEERQRGNFPDRFSGHQFPNYSSELNVNALLLGDSALYLCASSLGLAGTSYEQYFGPGTRLTVT.

This clone was seen once. The chain couples TRBV5-4 to TRBJ2-7; TRBD2 agrees at 8 bases. This CDR3 spans 16 amino acids. CDR1 and CDR2 from the germline V gene are SGHNT and YYREEE (reference sequence). V was clipped by 3 bases and J by 5 bases; unmatched bases: 13. CDR3 amino acids: CASSSLGSGIIDEQYF. In DNA form, the CDR3 reads TGTGCCAGCAGCTCCCTGGGTAGCGGGATTATCGACGAGCAGTACTTC.

The chain joins TRBV7-2 to TRBJ2-5, with D possibly TRBD2 on 6 matching bases. Between the trimmed V and J ends, which lost 5 bases and 5 bases, there was a span of 15 bases. The germline V gene encodes CDR1 SGHTA and CDR2 FQGNSA. The CDR3 has 14 amino acids. The CDR3, as DNA: TGTGCCAGCAGCGCACTTCCTCGGGGGGAGACCCAGTACTTC. Protein: CASSALPRGETQYF.

V is TRBV29-1 and J is TRBJ2-5; 7 nucleotides match TRBD1. Germline V gene lookup returns CDR1 SQVTM and CDR2 ANQGSEA. J lost 4 bases, V lost 7 bases, and 12 bases had no gene match. This CDR3 contains 14 residues. CDR3 in DNA: TGCAGCGGCTCGGGACAGAACCTTCGAGAGACCCAGTACTTC. This translates into CSGSGQNLRETQYF.